The rows below give T cell receptor beta chains drawn from one sample of a study of neoadjuvant anti-PD-1 for oral cavity cancer. The method was immunoSEQ multiplex PCR; TCRdb's version includes in-frame clones alone and lacks a portion of them. The sample yields 9,500 to 15,000 clones, over 55% seen once. Sequenced here: PBMCs, sampled after nivolumab (anti-PD-1) treatment. The receptor source for this set is a person between 40 and 85 years old with oral cavity squamous cell carcinoma. The CDR3 runs from the conserved cysteine through the conserved F or W. A D gene is named only where the DNA matches it firmly. Clone size, where shown, is once, few, many, or a class for clones that have expanded.

>TRBV27|-|TRBJ2-2|-
TGTGCCAGCAGTTTTGGGCTAGGGAGAACCGGGGAGCTGTTTTTT
CASSFGLGRTGELFF
>TRBV29-1|TRBD1|TRBJ2-5|-
TGCAGCGTTGCGACAGGGGGTCGGGAGACCCAGTACTTC
CSVATGGRETQYF
>TRBV6-6|TRBD2|TRBJ2-2|few
TGTGCCAGCAGTTACGGGACTAGCAACACCGGGGAGCTGTTTTTT
CASSYGTSNTGELFF
>TRBV5-1|-|TRBJ2-1|few
TGCGCCAGCAGCCTGAGGGGGGGCTACAATGAGCAGTTCTTC
CASSLRGGYNEQFF
>TRBV30|-|TRBJ2-5|-
TGTGCCTGGAATATTATTCCAGGGACCCAGTACTTC
CAWNIIPGTQYF
>TRBV5-1|-|TRBJ2-7|-
TGCGCCAGCAGCGGCGGGACTGGCTACGAGCAGTACTTC
CASSGGTGYEQYF
>TRBV2|-|TRBJ2-1|-
TGTGCCAGCAGTGAGGGGACGTATCTCTTC
CASSEGTYLF
>TRBV2|-|TRBJ2-7|-
TGTGCCAGCAGTTATACAGAGTACGAGCAGTACTTC
CASSYTEYEQYF
>TRBV19|TRBD1|TRBJ2-7|-
TGTGCCAGTAGTAGAGGACAGGGAAACTACGAGCAGTACTTC
CASSRGQGNYEQYF
>TRBV5-1|-|TRBJ2-7|-
TGCGCCAGCAGCTTACGGGGGGTGACAGGGCAAGAGCAGTACTTC
CASSLRGVTGQEQYF
>TRBV21-1|-|TRBJ2-1|-
TGTGCCAGCAGCAAAGTCACTAGCGGGGATTACAATGAGCAGTTCTTC
CASSKVTSGDYNEQFF
>TRBV11-3|TRBD2|TRBJ2-1|-
TGTGCCAGCAGCTTAGGGACTAGCGGGGGGGCCGTGACGGGTGAGCAGTTCTTC
CASSLGTSGGAVTGEQFF
>TRBV6-5|-|TRBJ1-4|-
TGTGCCAGCAGTTCCCTTGGACTCGAGGCGGAAAAACTGTTTTTT
CASSSLGLEAEKLFF
>TRBV5-1|TRBD1|TRBJ1-1|-
TGCGCCAGCAGCCAAGGGGACAGGCCTGGGACTGAAGCTTTCTTT
CASSQGDRPGTEAFF
>TRBV7-9|-|TRBJ1-1|-
TGTGCCAGCAGCTTTACAGGACTGAACACTGAAGCTTTCTTT
CASSFTGLNTEAFF
>TRBV5-1|-|TRBJ1-2|-
TGCGCCAGCAGCTTGGGTGGGACGGCGGAGTATGGCTACACCTTC
CASSLGGTAEYGYTF
>TRBV27|-|TRBJ2-7|-
TGTGCCAGCAGACCCGGGGGCAGCCCAGCCTACGAGCAGTACTTC
CASRPGGSPAYEQYF
>TRBV5-6|TRBD2|TRBJ2-4|once
TGTGCCAGCAGCTACACTAGCGCGAACATTCAGTACTTC
CASSYTSANIQYF
>TRBV18|-|TRBJ2-7|-
TGTGCCAGCTCACGTAACACGATCACCTACGAGCAGTACTTC
CASSRNTITYEQYF
>TRBV7-3|-|TRBJ2-7|-
TGTGCCAGCAGCTGGGCCAGGGGATACGAGCAGTACTTC
CASSWARGYEQYF
>TRBV5-1|TRBD2|TRBJ2-7|once
TGCGCCAGCAGCTTGCTGTCCAGCGGGAGTCCTTACGAGCAGTACTTC
CASSLLSSGSPYEQYF
>TRBV5-6|-|TRBJ2-2|-
TGTGCCAGCAGCTTGGGGCAGCCTAACACCGGGGAGCTGTTTTTT
CASSLGQPNTGELFF
>TRBV27|-|TRBJ2-1|few
TGTGCCAGCAGTTTTTTCCGGGGCAATGAGCAGTTCTTC
CASSFFRGNEQFF
>TRBV28|TRBD1|TRBJ2-2|-
TGTGCCAGCAGTCCCACAGGGGTGGGCGGGGAGCTGTTTTTT
CASSPTGVGGELFF
>TRBV4-1|-|TRBJ2-5|-
TGCGCCAGCAGCCAAGTGGCCGGGTTTAAAACTCAGTACTTC
CASSQVAGFKTQYF
>TRBV4-1|TRBD1|TRBJ1-2|few
TGCGCCAGCAGCCAAGATAGGACAGGACTTGGCTACACCTTC
CASSQDRTGLGYTF
>TRBV11-2|-|TRBJ1-2|-
TGTGCCAGCAGCTTTTCCAGGGGTGACTATGGCTACACCTTC
CASSFSRGDYGYTF
>TRBV11-3|TRBD2|TRBJ2-6|few
TGTGCCAGCAGCCCCGGCGGGGGATCCTCTGGGGCCAACGTCCTGACTTTC
CASSPGGGSSGANVLTF
>TRBV10-2|TRBD1|TRBJ1-5|-
TGCGTCAGCCGGGACAGGGGTCAGCCCCAGCATTTT
CVSRDRGQPQHF
>TRBV6-5|TRBD2|TRBJ2-7|-
TGTGCCAGCAGTTACGGGACTAGCGGTCCGTACGAGCAGTACTTC
CASSYGTSGPYEQYF
>TRBV14|-|TRBJ1-4|-
TGTGCCAGCAGCCATGGGCATAATGAAAAACTGTTTTTT
CASSHGHNEKLFF
>TRBV19|TRBD1|TRBJ1-5|-
TGTGCCAGTAGTATAGCAGGGGGCGGATTCAATAGCAATCAGCCCCAGCATTTT
CASSIAGGGFNSNQPQHF
>TRBV9|-|TRBJ2-7|-
TGTGCCAGCAGCCCCACGGCAAGGAGCTCCTACGAGCAGTACTTC
CASSPTARSSYEQYF
>TRBV6-6|TRBD1|TRBJ1-5|-
TGTGCCAGCAGCCGCGGGACAGGTTATCAGCCCCAGCATTTT
CASSRGTGYQPQHF
>TRBV7-9|TRBD1|TRBJ1-3|-
TGTGCCAGCACGGGACAGAACTCTGGAAACACCATATATTTT
CASTGQNSGNTIYF
>TRBV27|-|TRBJ1-5|-
TGTGCCAGCAGTCCCGGTATAGGACCGATCAATCAGCCCCAGCATTTT
CASSPGIGPINQPQHF
>TRBV5-4|TRBD1|TRBJ2-1|-
TGTGCCAGCAGCTTGCAGGGGGCCCGAGGGGATGAGCAGTTCTTC
CASSLQGARGDEQFF
>TRBV2|TRBD1|TRBJ2-7|-
TGTGCCAGCAGGGGACAGCCTAGCTCCTACGAGCAGTACTTC
CASRGQPSSYEQYF
>TRBV30|-|TRBJ2-1|-
TGTGCCTGGATGGGATTAGGCAATGAGCAGTTCTTC
CAWMGLGNEQFF
>TRBV5-1|-|TRBJ2-7|few
TGCGCCAGACTAACGACCGGGACGGACGTCTACGAGCAGTACTTC
CARLTTGTDVYEQYF
>TRBV19|-|TRBJ2-7|few
TGTGCCAGTAAACGGGGACACAAGGTCTACGAGCAGTACTTC
CASKRGHKVYEQYF
>TRBV6-1|-|TRBJ1-4|-
TGTGCCAGCAGTGAACCACAGGGTTTTGGTGAAAAACTGTTTTTT
CASSEPQGFGEKLFF
>TRBV5-6|-|TRBJ1-1|-
TGTGCCAGCAGCGGGGGGCGCCTCACTGAAGCTTTCTTT
CASSGGRLTEAFF
>TRBV4-1|-|TRBJ1-2|-
TGCGCCAGCAGACAGATAGGGGAAAACTATGGCTACACCTTC
CASRQIGENYGYTF
>TRBV11-2|-|TRBJ2-5|once
TGTGCCAGCAGCTTAGATCGGGTGGGCGCAGAGACCCAGTACTTC
CASSLDRVGAETQYF
>TRBV5-1|TRBD2|TRBJ2-1|-
TGCGCCAGCAGCGCACTAGCGGGAATGGGCAATGAGCAGTTCTTC
CASSALAGMGNEQFF
>TRBV11-2|-|TRBJ1-5|-
TGTGCCAGCAGCTTAGATCTCGTCAGGGGAGCCAATCAGCCCCAGCATTTT
CASSLDLVRGANQPQHF
>TRBV13|TRBD1|TRBJ2-5|-
TGTGCCAGCAGCTTACAAGGACAGGGCTTCGAGACCCAGTACTTC
CASSLQGQGFETQYF
>TRBV28|-|TRBJ1-4|-
TGTGCCAGCAGTTCACGCGGGGGTTGGGAAAAACTGTTTTTT
CASSSRGGWEKLFF
>TRBV5-5|TRBD1|TRBJ1-5|-
TGTGCCAGCAGCGGAGGACAGGGGGCAAATTGGCCCCAGCATTTT
CASSGGQGANWPQHF
>TRBV5-5|TRBD1|TRBJ1-4|few
TGTGCCAGCAGCCCCGGGACAGTTTCCGAAAAACTGTTTTTT
CASSPGTVSEKLFF
>TRBV5-1|-|TRBJ2-3|-
TGCGCCAGCAGCTTGGTCACAGATACGCAGTATTTT
CASSLVTDTQYF
>TRBV5-6|-|TRBJ1-2|-
TGTGCCAGCAGCTTGGATGCGGGCTACACCTTC
CASSLDAGYTF
>TRBV15|TRBD1|TRBJ1-4|-
TGTGCCACCAGCAGAGGGGGACAGGGGAATGAAAAACTGTTTTTT
CATSRGGQGNEKLFF
>TRBV28|-|TRBJ1-2|-
TGTGCCAGCAGTCCCGGCTATGGCTACACCTTC
CASSPGYGYTF